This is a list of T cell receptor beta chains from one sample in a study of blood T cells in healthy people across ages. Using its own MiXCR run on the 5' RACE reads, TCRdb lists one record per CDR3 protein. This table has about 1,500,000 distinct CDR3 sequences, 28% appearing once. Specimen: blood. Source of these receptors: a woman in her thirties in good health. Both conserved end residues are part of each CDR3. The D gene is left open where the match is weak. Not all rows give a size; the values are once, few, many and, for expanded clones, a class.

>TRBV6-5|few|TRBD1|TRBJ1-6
TGTGCCAGCAGCCGGGGTCGACAGGGTCGGAATTCACCCCTCCACTTT
CASSRGRQGRNSPLHF
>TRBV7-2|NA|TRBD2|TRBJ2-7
TGTGCCAGCAGCTTAGTAGGTGGGGGGGACTACGAGCAGTACTTC
CASSLVGGGDYEQYF
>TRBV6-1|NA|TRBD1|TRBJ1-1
TGTGCCAGCAGGCTTCGCCGGGACAGGAGGTACACTGAAGCTTTCTTT
CASRLRRDRRYTEAFF
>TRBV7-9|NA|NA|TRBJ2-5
TGTGCCGACAGCTCCCGGGAAGACCAAGAGACCCAGTACTTC
CADSSREDQETQYF
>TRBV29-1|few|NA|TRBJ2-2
TGCAGCGCCACGGAGGGGAACACCGGGGAGCTGTTTTTT
CSATEGNTGELFF
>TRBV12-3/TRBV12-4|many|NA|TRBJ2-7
TGTGCCAGCAGTTCCTTAACTGGGGAGCAGTACTTC
CASSSLTGEQYF
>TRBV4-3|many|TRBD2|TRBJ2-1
TGCGCCAGCAGCCTTGGGGCTAGCGGGAGTTTCGATGAGCAGTTCTTC
CASSLGASGSFDEQFF
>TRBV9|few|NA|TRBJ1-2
TGTGCCAGGGACGGGGCGAATGGCTACACCTTC
CARDGANGYTF
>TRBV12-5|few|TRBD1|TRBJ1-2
TGTGCTAGTGGTTTGCTCCGGGACAGGGGGCGCAGTGGCTATGGCTACACCTTC
CASGLLRDRGRSGYGYTF
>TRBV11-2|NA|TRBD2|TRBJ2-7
TGTGCCTGCAGCTTAGAGGGACTAGCGGCCGCGGGCTACGAGCAGTACTTC
CACSLEGLAAAGYEQYF
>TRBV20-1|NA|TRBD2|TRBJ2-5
TGCAGTGCCCCTGCAAGACTAGCGCTCCAAGAGACCCAGTACTTC
CSAPARLALQETQYF
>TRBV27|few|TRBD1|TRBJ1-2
TGTGCCAGCAGTTCACAGGGGAGGTTAGGCTACACCTTC
CASSSQGRLGYTF
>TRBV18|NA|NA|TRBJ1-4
TGTGCCAGCTCACCGGACACCCATCCCCTACTGTTTTTT
CASSPDTHPLLFF
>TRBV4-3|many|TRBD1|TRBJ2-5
TGCGCCAGCAGTACAGGGGTGCAAGAGACCCAGTACTTC
CASSTGVQETQYF
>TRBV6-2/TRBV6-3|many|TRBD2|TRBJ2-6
TGTGCCAGCACGGCCTTTAGCGGGGTTAGCTCTGGGGCCAACGTCCTGACTTTC
CASTAFSGVSSGANVLTF
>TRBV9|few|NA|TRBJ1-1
TGTGCCAGCAGCGTAGGTCAAGGGGTATTGGCCACTGAAGCTTTCTTT
CASSVGQGVLATEAFF
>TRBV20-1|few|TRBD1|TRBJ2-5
TGCAGTGCTAAGACAGGGTCTCGGGAGACCCAGTACTTC
CSAKTGSRETQYF
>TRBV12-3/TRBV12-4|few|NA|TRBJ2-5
TGTGCCAGCAGTTCACGACAGGCTCAAGAGACCCAGTACTTC
CASSSRQAQETQYF
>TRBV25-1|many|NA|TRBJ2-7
TGTGCCAGCAGTGACGGGGGTCGCCACGAGCAGTACTTC
CASSDGGRHEQYF
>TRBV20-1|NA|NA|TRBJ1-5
TGCAGTGCTAGAGGGGGGGTGAGCAATCAGCCCCAGCATTTT
CSARGGVSNQPQHF
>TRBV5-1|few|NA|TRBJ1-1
TGCGCCAGCAGCCAGAGCAGGGATACTGAAGCTTTCTTT
CASSQSRDTEAFF
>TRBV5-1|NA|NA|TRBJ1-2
TGCGCCAGCAGCCACGGGGACACCCAGGATGGCTACACCTTC
CASSHGDTQDGYTF
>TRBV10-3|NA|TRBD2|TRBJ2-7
TGTTCCATCAGTGAACCAGCGGGGCGGGACGAGCAGTACTTC
CSISEPAGRDEQYF
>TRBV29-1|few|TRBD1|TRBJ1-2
TGCAGCGCGGGACAGCTATATGGCTACACCTTC
CSAGQLYGYTF
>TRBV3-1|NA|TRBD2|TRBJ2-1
TGTGCCAGCAGCCTCCTCGGGCGGGGGGGCACCTACAATGAGCAGTTCTTC
CASSLLGRGGTYNEQFF
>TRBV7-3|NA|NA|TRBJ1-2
NA
CASSFGQGNYGYIF
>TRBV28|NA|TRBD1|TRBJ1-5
TGTGCCAGCAGTAAAAATCCAACCGGGACAGGGGTACGGCCCCAGCATTTT
CASSKNPTGTGVRPQHF
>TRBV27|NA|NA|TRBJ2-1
TGTGCCAGCAGACGCACTTGGGGGGCGTTTATAACCGATGAGCAGTTCTTC
CASRRTWGAFITDEQFF
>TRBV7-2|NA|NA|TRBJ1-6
TGTGCCAGCAGACTTAGCTCCTATAATTCACGCCTCCACTTT
CASRLSSYNSRLHF
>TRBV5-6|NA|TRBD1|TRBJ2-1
TGTGCCAGCAGCTCCCCGGGACAGGGAGTCAATGAGCAGTTCTTC
CASSSPGQGVNEQFF
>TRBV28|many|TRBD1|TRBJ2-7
TGTGCCAGCAGAACCCCCGGGACAGGGATTAGAAACGAGCAGTACTTC
CASRTPGTGIRNEQYF
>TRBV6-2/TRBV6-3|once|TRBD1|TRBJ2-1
TGTGCCAGCAGGCCCCAAGGGGGCGATTACAATGAGCAGTTCTTC
CASRPQGGDYNEQFF
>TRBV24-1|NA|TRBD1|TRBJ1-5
TGTGCCACCATTGTCCAGGGGGGTGGGAATCAGCCCCAGCATTTT
CATIVQGGGNQPQHF
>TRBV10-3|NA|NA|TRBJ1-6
TGTGCCATCACCGGGGGCCCTAATTCACCCCTCCACTTT
CAITGGPNSPLHF
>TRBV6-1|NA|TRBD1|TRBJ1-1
TGTGCCAGCAGTCCAGGGGGCAGAGGAGCTTTCTTT
CASSPGGRGAFF
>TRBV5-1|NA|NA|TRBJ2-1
TGCGCCAGCAGCTTATCCGGAACAGGGCTGAATGAGCAGTTCTTC
CASSLSGTGLNEQFF
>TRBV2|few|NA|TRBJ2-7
TGTGCCAGCAGTGAACTTGCGAGTCAGGCCGGCGAGCAGTACTTC
CASSELASQAGEQYF
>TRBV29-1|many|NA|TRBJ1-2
TGCAGCGTTGAAGTGGGTGGTGGCTACACCTTC
CSVEVGGGYTF
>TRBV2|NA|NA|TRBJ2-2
TGTGCCAGCAGTGAAGCTAGCCGGGCCGGGGAGCTGTTTTTT
CASSEASRAGELFF
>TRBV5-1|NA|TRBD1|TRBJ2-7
TGCGCCAGCAGCTCGACCGGGACAGGGTCTTTCGAGCAGTACTTC
CASSSTGTGSFEQYF